The clone carrying this T cell receptor (beta chain) has only one observation. This sample stems from a study of blood T cell repertoires in COVID-19. Study overall: The origin of the acute and convalescent COVID-19 samples was the United States, Italy and Spain. T cells, B-cell-depleted T cells, or PBMCs provided the cDNA or gDNA that served as material.

Per the authors' pipeline: Amplified reference gene primers provided the basis for estimating nucleated cell counts. Libraries were prepared by immunoSEQ multiplex PCR; TCRdb keeps only in-frame clonotypes and omits some of them. That table supplies the V and J calls and clone size; D and trimming were determined from the DNA. The profile shows about 150,000 clones, around 80% of them singletons. This CDR3 is built from 13 residues. The V end lost 10 bases, the J end lost 2 bases, and 9 bases lay between the germline ends. Germline V gene lookup returns CDR1 SEHNR and CDR2 FQNEAQ (reference sequence).

The receptor comes from a man between 45 and 60 years old with acute or convalescent COVID-19. Sequencing was carried out using peripheral blood. The gene calls are TRBV7-9 and TRBJ2-6; tentatively, D is TRBD2 (5 bases). As DNA, the CDR3 is TGTGCCAACCGGGAAGCTGGGGCCAACGTCCTGACTTTC. This gives the protein CANREAGANVLTF.